Listed here are 9 T cell receptor beta chains from one sample, sequenced in a study of blood T cell repertoires in COVID-19. Sequencing used immunoSEQ multiplex PCR; TCRdb keeps in-frame clones, though not all of them. The sample carries 45,000 to 55,000 clones, over 70% recorded once. The specimen sequenced was peripheral blood. The origin of the receptors is a human donor with active or convalescent COVID-19. The donor label of this sample is uncertain.

This clone has only a few counts. V gene TRBV14 combines with J gene TRBJ2-7, with 7 bases lining up with TRBD2. V shed 4 bases, J shed 3 bases, and the junction held 9 bases outside the gene matches. There are 15 residues in the CDR3. Germline-derived CDR1 and CDR2 are SGHDN and FVKESK. The CDR3 DNA reads as TGTGCCAGCAGCCCGGGAGGACCTCATTACTACGAGCAGTACTTC. This codes for CASSPGGPHYYEQYF.

With respect to this clone: Mismatch with germline at one junction end may stem from a read error. V gene TRBV24-1 combines with J gene TRBJ1-3, with D uncertain. The CDR3 consists of 16 residues. Germline CDR1 and CDR2: KGHDR and SFDVKD. The CDR3 here is CATSGSSGFSGNNIYF. Written as DNA, the CDR3 is TGTGCCACCAGTGGATCCTCGGGATTCTCTGGAAACAACATATATTTT.

This rearrangement joins TRBV14 to TRBJ2-7; 7 nucleotides line up with TRBD1. With V trimmed by 1 base and J by 0 bases, 0 bases remained unmatched. Germline loops: CDR1 SGHDN, CDR2 FVKESK. The CDR3 covers 14 residues. The CDR3 reads CASSQGQGSYEQYF. DNA for the CDR3: TGTGCCAGCAGCCAAGGACAGGGCTCCTACGAGCAGTACTTC.

V is TRBV6-5 and J is TRBJ2-7; maybe TRBD1 (5 bases). The CDR3 spans 15 residues. The ends were cut back, 2 bases at V and 1 base at J, with 12 bases in the middle. Germline V gives CDR1 MNHEY, CDR2 SVGAGI. The DNA for the CDR3 is TGTGCCAGCAGTTACGGTTGGCAGGGATCCTACGAGCAGTACTTC. Translation gives CASSYGWQGSYEQYF.

The chain carries TRBV11-1 and TRBJ1-1, with a possible D match to TRBD1 (5 bases). The V end was cut by 3 bases, the J end by 4 bases, with 12 bases between. Per germline, CDR1 SGHAT and CDR2 FQDESV (reference sequence). CDR3 length equals 14 residues. CDR3 sequence reads: CASSLRGWGTEAFF. CDR3 nucleotide sequence: TGTGCCAGCAGCTTGCGGGGGTGGGGCACTGAAGCTTTCTTT.

This chain uses TRBV3-1 (or the pseudogene TRBV3-2) with TRBJ2-2, with TRBD2 matching 7 bases. The J segment lost 6 bases and the V segment lost 1 base, leaving 2 bases of the junction unmatched. The CDR3 is 14 amino acids. Germline V lookup: CDR1 LGHDT, CDR2 YNNKEL (reference sequence). CDR3 residues: CASSQGGGPGELFF. In DNA form, the CDR3 reads TGTGCCAGCAGCCAAGGGGGGGGTCCCGGGGAGCTGTTTTTT.

For the CDR3, the DNA is TGTGCCAGCAGCTTGATTCAGAATTGGTACGAGCAGTACTTC. Translation: CASSLIQNWYEQYF. The V and J genes are TRBV5-6 and TRBJ2-7; D unresolved. Trimming took off 1 base at V and 4 bases at J, with 12 bases between the two ends. CDR3 size: 14 residues. CDR1 and CDR2 (germline): SGHDT, YYEEEE.

This rearrangement joins TRBV30 to TRBJ1-5; a possible D gene is TRBD1 (5 bases). V lost 2 bases to trimming and J lost 5 bases, with 7 bases between them. The germline V gene encodes CDR1 GTSNPN and CDR2 SVGIG (reference sequence). The CDR3 covers 12 residues. CDR3 DNA sequence: TGTGCCTGGAGTCCGGGGGATCAGCCCCAGCATTTT. This sequence encodes CAWSPGDQPQHF. The full variable domain, rest sourced from reference TRBV30 and TRBJ1-5, is SQTIHQWPATLVQPVGSPLSLECTVEGTSNPNLYWYRQAAGRGLQLLFYSVGIGQISSEVPQNLSASRPQDRQFILSSKKLLLSDSGFYLCAWSPGDQPQHFGDGTRLSIL.

This clone was counted a single time. DNA of the CDR3: TGTGCTAGTGGTTTGAGGTCGGGGAGCAGGGAGCTGTTTTTT. Translated, it gives CASGLRSGSRELFF. V gene TRBV12-5 combines with J gene TRBJ2-2, with D perhaps matching TRBD2 (5 bases). This CDR3 region has 14 residues. From germline, CDR1 is LGHNT and CDR2 FRNRAP. V lost 2 bases and J lost 9, with 13 bases in between.